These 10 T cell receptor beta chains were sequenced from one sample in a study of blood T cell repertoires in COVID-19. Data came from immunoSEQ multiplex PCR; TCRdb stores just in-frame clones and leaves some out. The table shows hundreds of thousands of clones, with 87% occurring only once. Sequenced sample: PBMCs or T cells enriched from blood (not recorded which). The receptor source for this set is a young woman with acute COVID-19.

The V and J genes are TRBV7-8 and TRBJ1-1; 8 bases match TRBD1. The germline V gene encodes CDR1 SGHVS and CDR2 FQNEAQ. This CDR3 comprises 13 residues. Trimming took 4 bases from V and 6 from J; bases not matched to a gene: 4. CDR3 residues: CASSSAGGPEAFF. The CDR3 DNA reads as TGTGCCAGCAGCTCGGCAGGGGGCCCTGAAGCTTTCTTT.

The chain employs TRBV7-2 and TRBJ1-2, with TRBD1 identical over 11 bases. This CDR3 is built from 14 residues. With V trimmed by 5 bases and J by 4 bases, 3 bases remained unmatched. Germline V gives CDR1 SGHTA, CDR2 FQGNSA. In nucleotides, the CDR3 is TGTGCCAGCAGCCAAGGACAGGGGGCCTATGGCTACACCTTC. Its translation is CASSQGQGAYGYTF.

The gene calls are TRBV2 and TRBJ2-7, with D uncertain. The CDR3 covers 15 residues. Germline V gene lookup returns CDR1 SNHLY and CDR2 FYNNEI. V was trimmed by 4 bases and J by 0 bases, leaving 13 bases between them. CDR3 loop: CASSVLRGFSYEQYF. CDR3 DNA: TGTGCCAGCAGTGTCTTGCGAGGATTCTCCTACGAGCAGTACTTC.

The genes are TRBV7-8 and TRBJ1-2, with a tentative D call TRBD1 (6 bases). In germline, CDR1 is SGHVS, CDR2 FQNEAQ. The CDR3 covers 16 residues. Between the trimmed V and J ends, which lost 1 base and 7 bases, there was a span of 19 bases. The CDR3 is CASSLESLGAGFGYTF. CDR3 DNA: TGTGCCAGCAGCTTAGAATCGTTGGGGGCAGGTTTTGGCTACACCTTC.

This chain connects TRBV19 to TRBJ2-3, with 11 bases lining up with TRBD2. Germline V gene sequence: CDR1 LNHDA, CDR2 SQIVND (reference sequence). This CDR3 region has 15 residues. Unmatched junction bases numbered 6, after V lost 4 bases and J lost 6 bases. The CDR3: CASSNSGGAPDTQYF. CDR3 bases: TGTGCCAGTAGTAATAGCGGGGGGGCCCCCGATACGCAGTATTTT.

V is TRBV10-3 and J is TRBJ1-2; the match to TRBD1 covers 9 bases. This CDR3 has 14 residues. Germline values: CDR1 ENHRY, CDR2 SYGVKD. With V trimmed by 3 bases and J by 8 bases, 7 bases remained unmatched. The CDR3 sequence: CAISEGTGLHGYTF. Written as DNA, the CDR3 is TGTGCCATCAGTGAAGGGACAGGGTTACACGGCTACACCTTC.

The CDR3: CASSFSGGDGYTF. DNA for the CDR3: TGCGCCAGCAGCTTCTCAGGGGGCGATGGCTACACCTTC. The chain links TRBV5-1 to TRBJ1-2, with 8 bases matching TRBD1. Trimming at V came to 2 bases and at J to 6 bases, leaving 3 bases not matched to a gene. Germline loops: CDR1 SGHRS, CDR2 YFSETQ. The CDR3 is 13 amino acids.

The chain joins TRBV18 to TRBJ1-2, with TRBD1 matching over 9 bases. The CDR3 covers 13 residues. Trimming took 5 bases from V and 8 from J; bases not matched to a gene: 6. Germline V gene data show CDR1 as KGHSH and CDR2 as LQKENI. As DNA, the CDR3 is TGTGCCAGCTCATCCGGACAGGGGTTAGGCTACACCTTC. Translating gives CASSSGQGLGYTF. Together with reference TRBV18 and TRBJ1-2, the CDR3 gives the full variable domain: NAGVMQNPRHLVRRRGQEARLRCSPMKGHSHVYWYRQLPEEGLKFMVYLQKENIIDESGMPKERFSAEFPKEGPSILRIQQVVRGDSAAYFCASSSGQGLGYTFGSGTRLTVV.

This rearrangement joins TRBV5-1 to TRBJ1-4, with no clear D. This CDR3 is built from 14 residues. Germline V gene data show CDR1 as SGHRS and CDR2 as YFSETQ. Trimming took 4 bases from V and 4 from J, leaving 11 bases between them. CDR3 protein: CASSPDGGNEKLFF. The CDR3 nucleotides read TGCGCCAGCAGCCCGGACGGAGGTAATGAAAAACTGTTTTTT. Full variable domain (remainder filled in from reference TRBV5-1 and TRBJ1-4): KAGVTQTPRYLIKTRGQQVTLSCSPISGHRSVSWYQQTPGQGLQFLFEYFSETQRNKGNFPGRFSGRQFSNSRSEMNVSTLELGDSALYLCASSPDGGNEKLFFGSGTQLSVL.

For the CDR3, the DNA is TGTGCCACCAGTGATTTGCGGCCGGGAGGTCGCGAGCAGTACTTC. It encodes CATSDLRPGGREQYF. The chain recombines TRBV24-1 with TRBJ2-7; 7 bases line up with TRBD2. There are 15 residues in the CDR3. Trimming cost V 0 bases and J 6 bases; bases outside gene matches: 7. From germline, CDR1 is KGHDR and CDR2 SFDVKD.